What follows are 12 T cell receptor beta chains derived from one specimen sequenced in a study of CD8 T cells in Susac syndrome. With random hexamers, roughly 0.45 to 1 ug RNA was reverse transcribed. TCRdb redid the calling of the immunoSEQ multiplex PCR reads with MiXCR, one entry per CDR3 protein. The sample records 250,000 to 350,000 distinct CDR3 sequences, just over 90% being singletons. The sequenced sample was CD4+ T cells from PBMCs. These receptors were collected from a human donor with multiple sclerosis.

This clonotype showed up just a few times. The chain employs TRBV6-5 and TRBJ2-4, with 8 bases matching TRBD1. The germline V gene encodes CDR1 MNHEY and CDR2 SVGAGI. V lost 8 bases and J lost 4; bases outside the gene matches: 4. This CDR3 region has 13 residues. In nucleotides, the CDR3 is TGTGCCAGCGTCGACAGGGGAAAAAACATTCAGTACTTC. Protein sequence: CASVDRGKNIQYF.

Comments on this clonotype: At one of its ends the junction is not consistent with the germline gene, which may arise from a read error. This chain links TRBV5-1 with TRBJ1-1; D perhaps matches TRBD1 (6 bases). The germline gives CDR1 SGHRS, CDR2 YFSETQ. The CDR3 consists of 17 residues. CDR3: CACSLGGAEGRNTEAFF. CDR3 nucleotide sequence: TGCGCCTGCAGCTTAGGGGGGGCTGAGGGAAGGAACACTGAAGCTTTCTTT.

The genes are TRBV7-9 and TRBJ1-3, with D hard to call. V lost 6 bases and J 6 bases, leaving 12 bases between the germline ends. Germline-derived CDR1 and CDR2 are SEHNR and FQNEAQ (reference sequence). The CDR3 totals 13 residues. The DNA of the CDR3 is TGTGCCAGCAGTCTGGGGAATTCAAACACCATATATTTT. Translating gives CASSLGNSNTIYF.

This chain links TRBV7-8 with TRBJ2-1, with 8 nucleotides matching TRBD2. Germline V lookup: CDR1 SGHVS, CDR2 FQNEAQ. This CDR3 has 14 residues. Germline trimming cut 3 bases from V and 7 bases from J; bases unmatched to any gene: 5. The CDR3 here is CASSLHSGDNEQFF. The CDR3 DNA reads as TGTGCCAGCAGCTTGCATAGCGGGGATAATGAGCAGTTCTTC.

The CDR3 DNA reads TGCAGTGCCTTACCGGGACTAGCGGTTGAGACCCAGTACTTC. Translating it yields CSALPGLAVETQYF. The gene calls are TRBV20-1 and TRBJ2-5; TRBD2 aligns across 11 bases. The V segment lost 6 bases and the J segment 5 bases; nucleotides outside the gene matches: 8. Germline-derived CDR1 and CDR2 are DFQATT and SNEGSKA (reference sequence). This CDR3 is built from 14 residues.

The rearrangement joins TRBV15 to TRBJ2-7; D ambiguous. V was shortened by 0 bases and J by 7 bases, with 10 bases between the two germline ends. The CDR3 runs 13 residues. Germline V gene lookup returns CDR1 LNHNV and CDR2 YYDKDF (reference sequence). The CDR3 DNA reads TGTGCCACCAGCAGAGATTTACATCGTGAGCAGTACTTC. Translating it yields CATSRDLHREQYF.

The count of this clonotype is one. The chain joins TRBV5-1 to TRBJ2-7; D not certain. Trimming stripped 4 bases from V and 0 bases from J, with 11 bases between. Germline V gives CDR1 SGHRS, CDR2 YFSETQ. The CDR3 sequence is 14 residues long. CDR3 amino acids: CASSVDKVSYEQYF. In nucleotides, the CDR3 is TGCGCCAGCAGCGTCGACAAAGTCTCCTACGAGCAGTACTTC.

This clonotype has only a few counts. The genes are TRBV19 and TRBJ2-1; D gene unclear. This CDR3 region has 11 residues. Germline V gene lookup returns CDR1 LNHDA and CDR2 SQIVND (reference sequence). V lost 6 bases and J lost 4, with 4 bases in between. The CDR3 loop is CASSVYNEQFF. Here the CDR3 DNA reads TGTGCCAGTAGCGTTTACAATGAGCAGTTCTTC.

The chain links TRBV12-3 or TRBV12-4 to TRBJ1-2; tentatively, D is TRBD1 (5 bases). The CDR3 covers 12 residues. V was trimmed by 3 bases and J by 8 bases, leaving 10 bases between them. The DNA for the CDR3 is TGTGCCAGCAGTTTTACGGAGGGGGGCTACACCTTC. This encodes CASSFTEGGYTF.

This chain connects TRBV7-9 to TRBJ1-4, with a weak D call TRBD1 (6 bases). V lost 5 bases and J lost 5, with 9 bases in between. The germline V gene has CDR1 SEHNR and CDR2 FQNEAQ (reference sequence). There are 13 residues in the CDR3. This chain's CDR3 is CASSRTGNEKLFF. In DNA, the CDR3 is TGTGCCAGCAGCAGAACAGGGAATGAAAAACTGTTTTTT.

The sample holds one count of this clonotype. V is TRBV4-3 and J is TRBJ1-2, with a possible D match to TRBD1 (6 bases). V lost 4 bases, J lost 4 bases, and 16 bases lay in between. Germline V CDR1 and CDR2: LGHNA, YSLEER. CDR3 length equals 15 residues. CDR3 nucleotides: TGCGCCAGCAGCCCTCGGGGCAGGGGAGGCTATGGCTACACCTTC. This sequence encodes CASSPRGRGGYGYTF.

V is TRBV7-9 and J is TRBJ2-1; unclear D gene. Looked up from germline, CDR1 is SEHNR and CDR2 is FQNEAQ (reference sequence). The CDR3 is 13 amino acids. Trimming stripped 4 bases from V and 12 bases from J, with 16 bases between. The CDR3 loop is CASSSTVSWGQFF. CDR3 nucleotides: TGTGCCAGCAGCTCCACCGTTTCCTGGGGGCAGTTCTTC.